Reported below is one T cell receptor beta chain. Trimming cost V 7 bases and J 3 bases, with 15 bases left between them. This CDR3 is 14 amino acids long. CDR1 and CDR2 from the germline V gene are MNHNS and SASEGT. Libraries were prepared by immunoSEQ multiplex PCR; TCRdb keeps only in-frame clonotypes and omits some of them. The repertoire includes approximately 44,000 clones, about nine tenths of them detected once, and roughly 0.75% sits in the top ten. The sample originates from a study of T cell changes during pregnancy in multiple sclerosis. The receptor was isolated from a female donor with multiple sclerosis, enrolled in a pregnancy study. This chain joins TRBV6-1 and TRBJ1-1, with D tentatively TRBD1 (6 bases). The sample consisted of CD4+ T cells from peripheral blood mononuclear cells, taken before pregnancy. The DNA for the CDR3 is TGTGCCAGCAACCCCCCAACAGGGCACACTGAAGCTTTCTTT. It is translated as CASNPPTGHTEAFF.